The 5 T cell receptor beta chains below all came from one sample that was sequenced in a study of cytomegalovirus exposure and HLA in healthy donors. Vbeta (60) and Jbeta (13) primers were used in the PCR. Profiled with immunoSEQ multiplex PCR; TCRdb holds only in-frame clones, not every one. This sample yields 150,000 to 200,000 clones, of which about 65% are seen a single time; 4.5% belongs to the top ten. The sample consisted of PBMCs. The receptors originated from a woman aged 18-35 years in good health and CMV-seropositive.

CDR3 region: CASSGLVDNEQFF. DNA for the CDR3: TGTGCCAGCAGTGGACTAGTTGACAATGAGCAGTTCTTC. V gene TRBV27 combines with J gene TRBJ2-1; TRBD2 matches at 7 bases. Trimming took 5 bases from V and 5 from J; bases not matched to a gene: 3. The length of the CDR3 is 13 residues. Germline V CDR1 and CDR2: MNHEY, SMNVEV (reference sequence).

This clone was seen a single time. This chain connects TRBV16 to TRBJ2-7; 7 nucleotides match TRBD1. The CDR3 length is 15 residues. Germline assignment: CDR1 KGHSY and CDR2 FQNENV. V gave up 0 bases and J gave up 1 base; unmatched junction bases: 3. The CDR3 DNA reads TGTGCCAGCAGCCAATCAAAGACAGGGTCCTACGAGCAGTACTTC. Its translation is CASSQSKTGSYEQYF.

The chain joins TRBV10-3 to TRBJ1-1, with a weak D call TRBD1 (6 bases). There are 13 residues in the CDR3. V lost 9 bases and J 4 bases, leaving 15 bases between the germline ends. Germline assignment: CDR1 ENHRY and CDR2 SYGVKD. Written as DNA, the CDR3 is TGTGCCATTGGGCGGGGGGCAGCCACTGAAGCTTTCTTT. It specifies CAIGRGAATEAFF.

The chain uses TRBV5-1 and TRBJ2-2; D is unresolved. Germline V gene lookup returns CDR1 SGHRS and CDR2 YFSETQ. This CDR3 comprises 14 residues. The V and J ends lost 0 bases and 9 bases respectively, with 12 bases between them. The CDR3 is CASSLASLSRELFF. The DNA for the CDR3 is TGCGCCAGCAGCTTGGCGTCGTTAAGCAGGGAGCTGTTTTTT.

CDR3 in DNA: TGCAGCGTTGCGGAGGGGAGCTCCTATAATTCACCCCTCCACTTT. Encoded protein: CSVAEGSSYNSPLHF. The J gene is TRBJ1-6, the V gene TRBV29-1; a weak D match, TRBD1 (5 bases). Trimming took 4 bases from V and 0 from J, leaving 10 bases between them. CDR3 length: 15 residues. Per germline, CDR1 SQVTM and CDR2 ANQGSEA.